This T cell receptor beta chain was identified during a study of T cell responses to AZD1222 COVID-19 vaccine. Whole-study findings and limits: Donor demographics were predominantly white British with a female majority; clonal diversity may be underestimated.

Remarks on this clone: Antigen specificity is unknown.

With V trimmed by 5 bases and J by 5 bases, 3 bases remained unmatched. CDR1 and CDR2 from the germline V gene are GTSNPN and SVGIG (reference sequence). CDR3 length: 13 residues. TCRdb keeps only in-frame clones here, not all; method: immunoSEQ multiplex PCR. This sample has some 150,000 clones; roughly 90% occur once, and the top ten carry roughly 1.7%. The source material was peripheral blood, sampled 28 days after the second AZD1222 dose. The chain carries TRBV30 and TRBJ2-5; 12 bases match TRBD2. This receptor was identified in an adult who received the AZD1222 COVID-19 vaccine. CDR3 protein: CAWLTSGRETQYF. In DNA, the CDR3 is TGTGCCTGGCTAACTAGCGGGAGGGAGACCCAGTACTTC.